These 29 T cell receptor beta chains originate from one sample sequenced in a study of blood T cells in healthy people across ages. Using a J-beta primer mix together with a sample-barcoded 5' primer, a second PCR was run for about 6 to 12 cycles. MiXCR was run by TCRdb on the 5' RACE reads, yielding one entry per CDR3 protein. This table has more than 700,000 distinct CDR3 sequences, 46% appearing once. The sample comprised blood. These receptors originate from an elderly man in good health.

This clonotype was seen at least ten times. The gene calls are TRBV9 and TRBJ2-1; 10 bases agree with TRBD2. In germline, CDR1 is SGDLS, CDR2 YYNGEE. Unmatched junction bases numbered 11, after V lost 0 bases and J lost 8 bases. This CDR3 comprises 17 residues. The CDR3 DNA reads TGTGCCAGCAGCGTAGCTTTCAGTAGCGGGAGGTTGGATGAGCAGTTCTTC. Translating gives CASSVAFSSGRLDEQFF.

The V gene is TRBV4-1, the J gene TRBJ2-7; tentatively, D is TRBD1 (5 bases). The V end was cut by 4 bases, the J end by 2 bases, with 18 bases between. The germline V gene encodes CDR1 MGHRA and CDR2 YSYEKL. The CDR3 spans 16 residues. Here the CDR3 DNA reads TGCGCCAGCAGCCCGAGTGTCTGGGGCCCCACCTACGAGCAGTACTTC. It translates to CASSPSVWGPTYEQYF.

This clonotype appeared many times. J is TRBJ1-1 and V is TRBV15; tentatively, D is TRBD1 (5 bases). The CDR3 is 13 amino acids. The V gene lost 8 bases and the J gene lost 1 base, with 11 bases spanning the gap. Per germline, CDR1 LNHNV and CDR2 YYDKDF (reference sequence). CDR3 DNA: TGTGCCACCGGGACGTGGAGGAACACTGAAGCTTTCTTT. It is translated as CATGTWRNTEAFF.

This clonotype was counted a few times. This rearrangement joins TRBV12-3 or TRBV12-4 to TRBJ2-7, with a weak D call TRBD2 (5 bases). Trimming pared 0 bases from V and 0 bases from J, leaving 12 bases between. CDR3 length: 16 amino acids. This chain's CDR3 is CASSLAWSGPSYEQYF. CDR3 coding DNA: TGTGCCAGCAGTTTAGCGTGGAGCGGTCCCTCCTACGAGCAGTACTTC.

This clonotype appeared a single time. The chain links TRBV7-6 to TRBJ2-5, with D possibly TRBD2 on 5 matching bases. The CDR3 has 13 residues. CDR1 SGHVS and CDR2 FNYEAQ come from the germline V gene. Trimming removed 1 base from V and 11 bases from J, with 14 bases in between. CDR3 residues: CASSLEVNGVQYF. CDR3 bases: TGTGCCAGCAGCTTAGAGGTTAACGGGGTGCAGTACTTC.

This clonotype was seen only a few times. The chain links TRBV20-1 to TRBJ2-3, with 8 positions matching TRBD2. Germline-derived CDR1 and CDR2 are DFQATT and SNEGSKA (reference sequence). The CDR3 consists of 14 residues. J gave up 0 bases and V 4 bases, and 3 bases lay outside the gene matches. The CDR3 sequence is CSAKRGTSTDTQYF. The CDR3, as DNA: TGCAGTGCTAAGCGGGGGACTAGCACAGATACGCAGTATTTT.

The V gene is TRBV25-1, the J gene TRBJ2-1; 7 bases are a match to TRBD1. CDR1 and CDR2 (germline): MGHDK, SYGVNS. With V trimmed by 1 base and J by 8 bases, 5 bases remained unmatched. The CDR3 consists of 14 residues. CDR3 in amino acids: CASSESGRGHEQFF. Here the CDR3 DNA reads TGTGCCAGCAGTGAATCGGGTAGGGGGCATGAGCAGTTCTTC.

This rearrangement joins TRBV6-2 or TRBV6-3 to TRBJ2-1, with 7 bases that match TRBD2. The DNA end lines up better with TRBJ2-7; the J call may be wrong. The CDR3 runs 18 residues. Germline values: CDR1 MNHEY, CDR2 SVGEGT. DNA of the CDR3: TGTGCCAGCAGTTACAGAACGGGGGGAGGCGTTTCCTACAATGAGCAGTACTTC. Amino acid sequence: CASSYRTGGGVSYNEQYF.

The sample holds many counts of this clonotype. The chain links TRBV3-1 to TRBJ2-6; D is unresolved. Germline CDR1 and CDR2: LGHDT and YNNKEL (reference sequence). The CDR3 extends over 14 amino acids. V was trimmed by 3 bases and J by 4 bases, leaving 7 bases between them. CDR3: CASSHQRGANVLTF. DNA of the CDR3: TGTGCCAGCAGCCACCAGAGGGGGGCCAACGTCCTGACTTTC. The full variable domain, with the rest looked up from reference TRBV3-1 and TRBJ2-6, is DTAVSQTPKYLVTQMGNDKSIKCEQNLGHDTMYWYKQDSKKFLKIMFSYNNKELIINETVPNRFSPKSPDKAHLNLHINSLELGDSAVYFCASSHQRGANVLTFGAGSRLTVL.

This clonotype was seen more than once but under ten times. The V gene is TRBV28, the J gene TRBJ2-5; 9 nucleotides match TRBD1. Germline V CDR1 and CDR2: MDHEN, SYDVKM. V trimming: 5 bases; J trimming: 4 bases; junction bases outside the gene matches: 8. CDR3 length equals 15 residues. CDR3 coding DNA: TGTGCCAGCAGTCCCCGGACAGGGGTAAGAGAGACCCAGTACTTC. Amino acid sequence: CASSPRTGVRETQYF.

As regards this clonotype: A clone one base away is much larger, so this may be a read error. The CDR3 protein is CASSLSGLAVQGTQYF. CDR3 DNA sequence: TGCGCCAGCAGCTTGTCTGGACTAGCGGTACAAGGGACCCAGTACTTC. V and J are TRBV5-1 and TRBJ2-5, with TRBD2 identical over 10 bases. The length of the CDR3 is 16 residues. The germline V gene has CDR1 SGHRS and CDR2 YFSETQ. The whole variable domain, remainder taken from reference TRBV5-1 and TRBJ2-5, is KAGVTQTPRYLIKTRGQQVTLSCSPISGHRSVSWYQQTPGQGLQFLFEYFSETQRNKGNFPGRFSGRQFSNSRSEMNVSTLELGDSALYLCASSLSGLAVQGTQYFGPGTRLLVL.

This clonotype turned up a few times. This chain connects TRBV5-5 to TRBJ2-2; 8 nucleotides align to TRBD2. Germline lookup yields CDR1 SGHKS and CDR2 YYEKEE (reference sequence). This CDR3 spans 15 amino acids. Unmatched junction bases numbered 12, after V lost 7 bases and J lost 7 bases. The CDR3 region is CASQYSGSLGGELFF. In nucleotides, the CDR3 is TGTGCCAGCCAATACAGCGGGAGTCTTGGCGGGGAGCTGTTTTTT.

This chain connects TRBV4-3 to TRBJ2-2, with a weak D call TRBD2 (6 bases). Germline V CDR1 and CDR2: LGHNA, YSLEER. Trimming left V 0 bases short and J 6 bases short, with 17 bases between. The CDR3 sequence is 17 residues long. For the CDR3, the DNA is TGCGCCAGCAGCCAAGAGGCGGGACTTAGAGACGCCGGGGAGCTGTTTTTT. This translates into CASSQEAGLRDAGELFF.

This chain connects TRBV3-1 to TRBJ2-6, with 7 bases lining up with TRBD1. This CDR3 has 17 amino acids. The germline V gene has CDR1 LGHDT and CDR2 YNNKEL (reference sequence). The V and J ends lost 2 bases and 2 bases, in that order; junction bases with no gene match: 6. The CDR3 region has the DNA TGTGCCAGCAGCCAACTACAAACAGGGGCTGGGGCCAACGTCCTGACTTTC. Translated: CASSQLQTGAGANVLTF.

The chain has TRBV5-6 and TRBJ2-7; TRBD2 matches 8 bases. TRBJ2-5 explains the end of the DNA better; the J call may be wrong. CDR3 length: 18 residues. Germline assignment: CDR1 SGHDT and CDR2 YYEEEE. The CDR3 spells CASSPLSLAGFSYETQYF. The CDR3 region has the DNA TGTGCCAGCAGCCCACTTTCTCTAGCGGGCTTCAGTTATGAGACCCAGTACTTC.

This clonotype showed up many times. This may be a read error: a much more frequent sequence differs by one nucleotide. CDR3 sequence reads: CSAHPFGTDSYNEQYF. Here the CDR3 DNA reads TGCAGTGCTCACCCTTTCGGGACAGATTCCTACAATGAGCAGTACTTC. This chain uses TRBV20-1 with TRBJ2-1, with TRBD1 identical over 7 bases. The DNA end favors TRBJ2-7, so the J call may be wrong. This CDR3 spans 16 amino acids. Germline V gene sequence: CDR1 DFQATT, CDR2 SNEGSKA (reference sequence).

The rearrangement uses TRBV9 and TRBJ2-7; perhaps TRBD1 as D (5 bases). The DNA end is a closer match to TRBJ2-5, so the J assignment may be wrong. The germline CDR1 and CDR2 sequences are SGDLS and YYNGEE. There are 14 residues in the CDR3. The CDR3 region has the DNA TGTGCCAGCACCCCTGGAAGGGGTTGGGAGACCCAGTACTTC. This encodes CASTPGRGWETQYF.

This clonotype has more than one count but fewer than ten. The CDR3 DNA reads TGTGCCAGCAGTTACTCTTGGGGCAACTATGGCTACACCTTC. Translation: CASSYSWGNYGYTF. The rearrangement links TRBV6-5 to TRBJ1-2; TRBD1 is a possible D gene (5 bases). Germline values: CDR1 MNHEY, CDR2 SVGAGI. The V and J ends lost 0 bases and 2 bases respectively, with 7 bases between them. The CDR3 extends over 14 amino acids.

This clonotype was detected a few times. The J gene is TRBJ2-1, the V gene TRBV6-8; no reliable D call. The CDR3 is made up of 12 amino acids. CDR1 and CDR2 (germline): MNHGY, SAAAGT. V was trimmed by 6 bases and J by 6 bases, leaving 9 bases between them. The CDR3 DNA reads TGTGCCAGCAGGAAGCAAGGCAATGAGCAGTTCTTC. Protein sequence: CASRKQGNEQFF.

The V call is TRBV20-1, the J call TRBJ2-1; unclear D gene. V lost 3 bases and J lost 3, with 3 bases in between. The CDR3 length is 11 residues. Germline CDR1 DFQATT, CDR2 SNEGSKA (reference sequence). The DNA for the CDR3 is TGCAGTGCTAGCTTCTACAATGAGCAGTTCTTC. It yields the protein CSASFYNEQFF.

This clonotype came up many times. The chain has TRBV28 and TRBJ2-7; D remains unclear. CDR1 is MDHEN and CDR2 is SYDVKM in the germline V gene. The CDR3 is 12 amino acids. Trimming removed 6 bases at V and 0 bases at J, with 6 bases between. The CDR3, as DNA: TGTGCCAGCAGGACAAGCTCCTACGAGCAGTACTTC. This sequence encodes CASRTSSYEQYF.

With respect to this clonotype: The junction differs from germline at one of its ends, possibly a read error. The CDR3 sequence is CGASGNTYNEQFF. CDR3 nucleotide sequence: TGCGGTGCCAGCGGGAACACCTACAATGAGCAGTTCTTC. V usage is TRBV20-1 and J usage is TRBJ2-1, with 7 nucleotides matching TRBD2. Germline V lookup: CDR1 DFQATT, CDR2 SNEGSKA (reference sequence). This CDR3 contains 13 residues.

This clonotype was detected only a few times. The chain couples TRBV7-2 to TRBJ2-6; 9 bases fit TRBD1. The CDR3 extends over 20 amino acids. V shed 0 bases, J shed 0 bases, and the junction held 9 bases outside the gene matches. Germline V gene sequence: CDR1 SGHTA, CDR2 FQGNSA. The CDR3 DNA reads TGTGCCAGCAGCTTAGCGGGACGGACAGGGGCTACCTCTGGGGCCAACGTCCTGACTTTC. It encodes CASSLAGRTGATSGANVLTF.

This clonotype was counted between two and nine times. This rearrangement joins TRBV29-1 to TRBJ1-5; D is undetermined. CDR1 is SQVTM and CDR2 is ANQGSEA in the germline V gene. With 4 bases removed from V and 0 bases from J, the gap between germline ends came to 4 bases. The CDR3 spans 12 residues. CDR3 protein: CSVGSSNQPQHF. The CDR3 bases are TGCAGCGTTGGTTCTAGCAATCAGCCCCAGCATTTT.

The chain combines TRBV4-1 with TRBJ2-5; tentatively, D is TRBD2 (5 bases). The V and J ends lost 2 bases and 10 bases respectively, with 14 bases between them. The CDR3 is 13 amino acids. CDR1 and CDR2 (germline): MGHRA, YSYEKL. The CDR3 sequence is CASSQFIALGQYF. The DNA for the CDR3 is TGCGCCAGCAGCCAATTCATTGCACTAGGCCAGTACTTC.

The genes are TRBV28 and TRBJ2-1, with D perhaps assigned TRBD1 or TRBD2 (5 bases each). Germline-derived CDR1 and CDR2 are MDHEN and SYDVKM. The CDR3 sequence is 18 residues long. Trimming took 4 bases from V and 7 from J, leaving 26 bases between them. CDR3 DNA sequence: TGTGCCAGCAGTTCATCCCGGGACCCGCGAACCCAATCAAATGAGCAGTTCTTC. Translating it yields CASSSSRDPRTQSNEQFF.

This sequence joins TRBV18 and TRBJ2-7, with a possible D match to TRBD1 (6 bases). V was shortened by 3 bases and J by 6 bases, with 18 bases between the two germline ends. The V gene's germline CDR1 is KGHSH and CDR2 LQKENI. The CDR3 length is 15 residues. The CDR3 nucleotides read TGTGCCAGCTCACCTAGGACAGCGGATTTTGGCGAGCAGTACTTC. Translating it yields CASSPRTADFGEQYF.

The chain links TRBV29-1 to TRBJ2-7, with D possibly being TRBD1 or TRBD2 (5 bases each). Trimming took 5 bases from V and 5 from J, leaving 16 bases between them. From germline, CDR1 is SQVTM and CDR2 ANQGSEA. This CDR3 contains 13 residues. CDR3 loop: CSVLPGPGDEQYF. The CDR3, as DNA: TGCAGCGTTCTTCCGGGACCAGGCGACGAGCAGTACTTC.

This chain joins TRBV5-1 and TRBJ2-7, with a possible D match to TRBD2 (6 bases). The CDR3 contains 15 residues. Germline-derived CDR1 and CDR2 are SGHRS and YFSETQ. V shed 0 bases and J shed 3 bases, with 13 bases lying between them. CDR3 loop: CASSLDGGSLYEQYF. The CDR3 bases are TGCGCCAGCAGCTTGGATGGGGGGAGCCTCTACGAGCAGTACTTC.